The 14 T cell receptor beta chains below come from one sample, sequenced in a study of blood T cells in healthy people across ages. Alongside a J-beta primer mix, a sample-barcoded 5' primer served in a second PCR lasting about 6 to 11 cycles. TCRdb passed the 5' RACE reads through MiXCR, listing each CDR3 protein once. The data show 1.5 million to 1.9 million distinct CDR3 sequences, approximately 39% seen once. Sequencing used blood. These receptors were obtained from a woman younger than 30 in good health.

This clonotype was counted between two and nine times. The chain recombines TRBV29-1 with TRBJ2-3; perhaps D is TRBD1 or TRBD2 (5 bases each). The CDR3 has 14 amino acids. CDR1 SQVTM and CDR2 ANQGSEA come from the germline V gene. The germline V and J ends were trimmed by 7 bases and 1 base, with 15 bases remaining between them. CDR3 sequence (DNA): TGCAGCGCCCCCGGGGCCGGCGGCACAGATACGCAGTATTTT. Translation gives CSAPGAGGTDTQYF.

This clonotype was seen a few times. This chain joins TRBV7-6 and TRBJ2-7, with D tentatively TRBD2 (5 bases). Germline values: CDR1 SGHVS, CDR2 FNYEAQ. V dropped 4 bases and J dropped 3 bases, with 13 bases sitting between them. CDR3 length: 14 residues. The CDR3 DNA follows: TGTGCCAGCAGCTCGTTCGGGGATCGCTACGAGCAGTACTTC. Its translation: CASSSFGDRYEQYF.

In this sample, this clonotype turned up many times. The chain carries TRBV27 and TRBJ1-5, with a possible D match to TRBD1 (5 bases). This CDR3 region has 14 residues. Germline V lookup: CDR1 MNHEY, CDR2 SMNVEV (reference sequence). V lost 5 bases to trimming and J lost 3 bases, with 11 bases between them. Written as DNA, the CDR3 is TGTGCCAGCAGTCACCCCGGGGCCAATCAGCCCCAGCATTTT. This encodes CASSHPGANQPQHF.

The rearrangement uses TRBV12-5 and TRBJ1-1; D unclear. V lost 2 bases, J lost 3 bases, and 10 bases lay in between. The CDR3 runs 14 residues. The germline gives CDR1 LGHNT, CDR2 FRNRAP. The CDR3 DNA reads TGTGCTAGTGGTTTGATCATGGGCCACACTGAAGCTTTCTTT. Protein sequence: CASGLIMGHTEAFF.

The gene calls are TRBV28 and TRBJ1-2, with D tentatively TRBD1 (5 bases). This CDR3 is 14 amino acids long. V was shortened by 4 bases and J by 4 bases, with 13 bases between the two germline ends. Germline V gene data show CDR1 as MDHEN and CDR2 as SYDVKM. CDR3 DNA: TGTGCCAGCAGTTCGGGGACGATAATCTATGGCTACACCTTC. Translation: CASSSGTIIYGYTF.

The chain employs TRBV20-1 and TRBJ2-1, with 8 positions matching TRBD2. With V trimmed by 3 bases and J by 3 bases, 4 bases remained unmatched. CDR1 DFQATT and CDR2 SNEGSKA come from the germline V gene (reference sequence). CDR3 size: 14 residues. CDR3 loop: CSASGGGIYNEQFF. The CDR3 coding sequence is TGCAGTGCTAGCGGCGGGGGGATCTACAATGAGCAGTTCTTC.

This clonotype was detected many times. The V gene is TRBV4-1, the J gene TRBJ2-7; unclear D gene. Germline CDR1 and CDR2: MGHRA and YSYEKL. CDR3 length: 15 residues. V dropped 2 bases and J dropped 0 bases, with 11 bases sitting between them. CDR3 residues: CASSQSTLVSYEQYF. The CDR3 region has the DNA TGCGCCAGCAGCCAATCCACACTGGTCTCCTACGAGCAGTACTTC.

The chain has TRBV6-4 and TRBJ1-2; 8 nucleotides match TRBD1. From germline, CDR1 is MRHNA and CDR2 SNTAGT. CDR3 length equals 13 residues. V was clipped by 7 bases and J by 10 bases; unmatched bases: 11. The CDR3 sequence: CASTISGGEDYTF. CDR3 in DNA: TGTGCCAGCACCATTTCAGGGGGCGAGGACTACACCTTC.

The CDR3 DNA reads as TGTGCCAGCAGGCTGACTAGCGGGAGGGGAGAGACCCAGTACTTC. Translation gives CASRLTSGRGETQYF. This chain links TRBV6-1 with TRBJ2-5; 14 bases align to TRBD2. In germline, CDR1 is MNHNS, CDR2 SASEGT. The length of the CDR3 is 15 residues. With V trimmed by 6 bases and J by 4 bases, 4 bases remained unmatched.

This sequence joins TRBV7-9 and TRBJ1-2; 7 positions agree with TRBD1. J was trimmed by 5 bases and V by 2 bases; bases with no gene match: 5. In germline, CDR1 is SEHNR, CDR2 FQNEAQ (reference sequence). This CDR3 spans 14 amino acids. CDR3 region: CASSLLTGIYGYTF. The CDR3 nucleotides are TGTGCCAGCAGCTTACTGACAGGGATATATGGCTACACCTTC.

The chain links TRBV29-1 to TRBJ2-7; D remains unclear. This CDR3 has 13 residues. V dropped 3 bases and J dropped 7 bases, with 16 bases sitting between them. Germline V gene sequence: CDR1 SQVTM, CDR2 ANQGSEA. The DNA of the CDR3 is TGCAGCGTTGAGGGTCAAGGCCTCGGAGAGCAGTACTTC. It translates to CSVEGQGLGEQYF.

The rearrangement joins TRBV6-6 to TRBJ1-6; D not resolved. V lost 2 bases and J 10 bases, leaving 15 bases between the germline ends. CDR1 and CDR2 from the germline V gene are MNHNY and SVGAGI (reference sequence). This CDR3 comprises 15 residues. This chain's CDR3 is CASSYDRPQESPLHF. The CDR3 coding sequence is TGTGCCAGCAGTTACGACCGCCCCCAGGAATCACCCCTCCACTTT.

The chain carries TRBV5-5 and TRBJ1-2; no clear D gene. This CDR3 is built from 15 residues. The V gene's germline CDR1 is SGHKS and CDR2 YYEKEE (reference sequence). Trimming removed 4 bases from V and 4 bases from J, with 17 bases in between. CDR3 protein: CASSPLPGYIYGYTF. In DNA form, the CDR3 reads TGTGCCAGCAGCCCCCTCCCGGGGTACATCTATGGCTACACCTTC.

This clonotype was detected many times. V usage is TRBV7-2 and J usage is TRBJ2-5; tentative D call: TRBD1 (6 bases). V lost 2 bases to trimming and J lost 5 bases, with 12 bases between them. The CDR3 loop spans 14 amino acids. CDR1 and CDR2 from the germline V gene are SGHTA and FQGNSA. The CDR3 bases are TGTGCCAGCAGCTTAATGTCAGGGGCGGAGACCCAGTACTTC. Amino acids: CASSLMSGAETQYF.